The next 14 T cell receptor beta chains were all read from a single sample in a study of T cells in Graves' hyperthyroidism and ophthalmopathy. The TCR beta CDR3 regions underwent amplification using RNA transcripts as the source. HTBI primers were used for first-round RT-PCR of the TCR CDR3. Using its own MiXCR run on the multiplex PCR reads, TCRdb lists one record per CDR3 protein. The repertoire holds about 400,000 distinct CDR3 sequences, with approximately 16% as singletons. The sequenced sample was blood. Source of these receptors: a woman aged 60-75 years with Graves' ophthalmopathy.

The chain combines TRBV20-1 with TRBJ2-2; 7 nucleotides line up with TRBD2. Germline CDR1 is DFQATT and CDR2 is SNEGSKA (reference sequence). The CDR3 has 15 amino acids. With 0 bases clipped from V and 4 bases from J, the junction kept 5 bases outside the gene matches. For the CDR3, the DNA is TGCAGTGCTAGAGAAAGCGGGATTGGCACCGGGGAGCTGTTTTTT. It yields the protein CSARESGIGTGELFF.

This clonotype came up many times. The chain joins TRBV20-1 to TRBJ2-5; TRBD2 agrees at 7 bases. After removal of 6 bases from V and 2 bases from J, the junction contained 9 bases not matched to a gene. The CDR3 contains 14 residues. Germline CDR1 is DFQATT and CDR2 is SNEGSKA (reference sequence). Written as DNA, the CDR3 is TGCAGTGCCAGTAGCGGGTTGATACAAGAGACCCAGTACTTC. Translating it yields CSASSGLIQETQYF.

This clonotype was seen many times. The V and J genes are TRBV28 and TRBJ2-7, with D unclear. The germline CDR1 and CDR2 sequences are MDHEN and SYDVKM. V was cut by 3 bases and J by 6 bases, with 9 bases left in between. The CDR3 covers 12 residues. The CDR3 DNA is TGTGCCAGCAGTTTTGTGGTTCGCGAGCAGTACTTC. This gives the protein CASSFVVREQYF.

This clonotype was detected many times. V gene TRBV6-1 combines with J gene TRBJ2-7; 7 bases agree with TRBD2. V shed 6 bases, J shed 4 bases, and the junction held 9 bases outside the gene matches. In germline, CDR1 is MNHNS, CDR2 SASEGT. The length of the CDR3 is 14 residues. This chain's CDR3 is CASSGLAGEYEQYF. DNA of the CDR3: TGTGCCAGCAGCGGACTGGCGGGAGAGTACGAGCAGTACTTC.

This clonotype showed up many times. The CDR3 sequence is CASSVGQGPTQYF. The DNA of the CDR3 is TGTGCCAGCAGCGTAGGTCAAGGGCCAACCCAGTACTTC. The rearrangement uses TRBV9 and TRBJ2-5; D unclear. The CDR3 is 13 amino acids. In germline, CDR1 is SGDLS, CDR2 YYNGEE. Deletions cut 0 bases from V and 8 bases from J, with 11 bases between.

This clonotype was observed at least ten times. The J gene is TRBJ2-1, the V gene TRBV7-6, with TRBD2 matching 11 bases. The CDR3 length is 16 residues. Germline V gene data show CDR1 as SGHVS and CDR2 as FNYEAQ. J lost 2 bases, V lost 5 bases, and 5 bases had no gene match. CDR3 sequence reads: CASSPTSGITYNEQFF. The CDR3 nucleotides read TGTGCCAGCAGCCCGACTAGCGGGATTACCTACAATGAGCAGTTCTTC.

Turning to this clonotype: One end of the junction fails to match germline, which may point to a read error. The V call is TRBV20-1, the J call TRBJ1-5, with unresolved D. Germline V lookup: CDR1 DFQATT, CDR2 SNEGSKA (reference sequence). This CDR3 comprises 13 residues. As DNA, the CDR3 is TGCAGTACTAGAGTGTTAAGCAATCAGCCCCAGCATTTT. Translated, it gives CSTRVLSNQPQHF.

Many counts were recorded for this clonotype. The CDR3 is CASSSPGTPLYNEQFF. DNA for the CDR3: TGTGCCAGCAGCTCTCCCGGGACTCCACTCTACAATGAGCAGTTCTTC. The J gene is TRBJ2-1, the V gene TRBV7-8, with D tentatively TRBD2 (6 bases). V lost 4 bases and J 3 bases, leaving 16 bases between the germline ends. In germline, CDR1 is SGHVS, CDR2 FQNEAQ. The CDR3 sequence is 16 residues long.

The V and J genes are TRBV5-1 and TRBJ2-5, with a tentative D call TRBD2 (6 bases). CDR1 is SGHRS and CDR2 is YFSETQ in the germline V gene. The CDR3 contains 14 residues. Trimming stripped 4 bases from V and 5 bases from J, with 15 bases between. In DNA form, the CDR3 reads TGCGCCAGCAGCCCGGAGACTAGACTGGAGACCCAGTACTTC. The encoded protein is CASSPETRLETQYF.

V gene TRBV2 combines with J gene TRBJ2-6; D may be TRBD2 (5 bases). The length of the CDR3 is 15 residues. CDR1 is SNHLY, CDR2 FYNNEI, per germline. V dropped 4 bases and J dropped 0 bases, with 7 bases sitting between them. The DNA for the CDR3 is TGTGCCAGCAGTGCTGGACTCTCTGGGGCCAACGTCCTGACTTTC. It is translated as CASSAGLSGANVLTF.

Remarks on this clonotype: This may stem from a read error, because a much larger clone lies one nucleotide away. The V and J genes are TRBV7-8 and TRBJ2-7; D might be TRBD1 or TRBD2, each matching 5 bases. The CDR3 has 17 residues. Germline values: CDR1 SGHVS, CDR2 FQNEAQ. CDR3 in DNA: TGTACCAGCAGCGTATCCGGGACCCAACCCAACACCTACGAGCAGTACTTC. Its protein product is CTSSVSGTQPNTYEQYF.

This clonotype was seen at least ten times. The chain joins TRBV2 to TRBJ1-2; D ambiguous. CDR1 SNHLY and CDR2 FYNNEI come from the germline V gene. This CDR3 is built from 12 residues. With 5 bases removed from V and 6 bases from J, the gap between germline ends came to 10 bases. CDR3 in amino acids: CASSPVGDGYTF. Here the CDR3 DNA reads TGTGCCAGCAGTCCGGTTGGGGATGGCTACACCTTC.

In this sample, this clonotype turned up many times. The chain couples TRBV28 to TRBJ1-6; TRBD1 matches 9 bases. Trimming removed 3 bases from V and 8 bases from J; junction bases left unmatched: 2. Germline CDR1 is MDHEN and CDR2 is SYDVKM. This CDR3 contains 14 residues. CDR3 in amino acids: CASSLWTGDSPLHF. CDR3 in DNA: TGTGCCAGCAGTTTGTGGACAGGGGATTCACCCCTCCACTTT. The entire variable domain, with the rest obtained from reference TRBV28 and TRBJ1-6, is as follows: DVKVTQSSRYLVKRTGEKVFLECVQDMDHENMFWYRQDPGLGLRLIYFSYDVKMKEKGDIPEGYSVSREKKERFSLILESASTNQTSMYLCASSLWTGDSPLHFGNGTRLTVT.

As to this clonotype: It may be a read error: a sequence one base away is much more abundant. V is TRBV18 and J is TRBJ1-1; no definite D call. The CDR3 runs 13 residues. Trimming took 10 bases from V and 4 from J, leaving 16 bases between them. Germline CDR1 KGHSH, CDR2 LQKENI. The CDR3 loop is CANSPRESTEAFF. The CDR3 DNA sequence: TGTGCCAACTCTCCAAGAGAAAGCACTGAAGCTTTCTTT.